These T cell receptor beta chains were read from a single sample in a study of glioma-infiltrating T cells. Each CDR3 protein gets one entry after TCRdb re-called the multiplex PCR reads with MiXCR. The table has under 200,000 distinct CDR3 sequences, roughly 45% seen once. The specimen was glioma tissue, nonneoplastic brain tissue, or PBMCs (not recorded which). The source is a human donor with low-grade glioma or glioblastoma, undergoing nonglioma brain surgery, or in good health (not recorded which). Both conserved end residues are part of each CDR3. The order of the fields is D gene, clone size, J gene, V gene, CDR3 protein, CDR3 DNA. The D gene is left open where the match is weak. A clone size is listed for some rows: how often the clone was seen (once, few, many), or a class if it is expanded.

. many TRBJ2-7 TRBV5-4 CASSQEGYEQYF TGTGCCAGCAGCCAGGAGGGGTACGAGCAGTACTTC
. many TRBJ1-2 TRBV20-1 CSARDRWLTYGYTF TGCAGTGCTAGAGATCGTTGGCTTACCTATGGCTACACCTTC
. many TRBJ2-5 TRBV3-1 CASSLLGGTEETQYF TGTGCCAGCAGCCTCTTAGGCGGGACGGAAGAGACCCAGTACTTC
TRBD2 . TRBJ2-1 TRBV5-1 CASSVTIAGGSYNEQFF TGCGCCAGCAGCGTAACAATAGCGGGAGGGTCCTACAATGAGCAGTTCTTC
. many TRBJ1-6 TRBV6-1 CASSEREGHNSPLHF TGTGCCAGCAGTGAAAGGGAGGGGCATAATTCACCCCTCCACTTT
. . TRBJ1-2 TRBV11-1 CASSLDRRNVYGYTF TGTGCCAGCAGCTTAGATAGACGGAACGTCTATGGCTACACCTTC
TRBD1 once TRBJ2-1 TRBV6-2/TRBV6-3 CASHRDRVFGEQFF TGTGCCAGCCACCGGGACAGGGTCTTTGGTGAGCAGTTCTTC
. . TRBJ2-7 TRBV5-6 CASSTSGHLYEQYF TGTGCCAGCAGCACCTCAGGGCATCTATACGAGCAGTACTTC
TRBD2 many TRBJ2-1 TRBV20-1 CSARRLASNEQFF TGCAGTGCTAGAAGACTAGCGAGCAATGAGCAGTTCTTC
. many TRBJ1-3 TRBV12-3/TRBV12-4 CASSRSGISGNTIYF TGTGCCAGCAGTCGTTCAGGGATCTCTGGAAACACCATATATTTT
. many TRBJ2-5 TRBV6-1 CASSRIGETQYF TGTGCCAGCAGCCGAATCGGGGAGACCCAGTACTTC
TRBD2 . TRBJ2-1 TRBV12-5 CASGLEFQREGNEQFF TGTGCTAGTGGTTTGGAGTTCCAGCGGGAGGGAAATGAGCAGTTCTTC
. many TRBJ1-6 TRBV27 CASSFGLAGAYSPLHF TGTGCCAGCAGTTTCGGGTTAGCAGGGGCTTATTCACCCCTCCACTTT
. many TRBJ1-1 TRBV5-1 CASSLEAGVTEAFF TGCGCCAGCAGCTTGGAGGCAGGGGTCACTGAAGCTTTCTTT
TRBD2 many TRBJ2-1 TRBV20-1 CSASLPQAGIYNEQFF TGCAGTGCTAGCCTTCCCCAAGCGGGGATCTACAATGAGCAGTTCTTC
. few TRBJ2-3 TRBV5-4 CASSLVGSGTQYF TGTGCCAGCAGCTTGGTAGGGTCGGGTACGCAGTATTTT
. . TRBJ2-5 TRBV7-2 CASSFGRESQYF TGTGCCAGCAGCTTTGGAAGGGAGAGCCAGTACTTC